These 11 T cell receptor beta chains were sequenced from one sample in a study of OX40 agonist ivuxolimab in advanced cancers. TCRdb keeps only in-frame clones here, not all; method: immunoSEQ multiplex PCR. The sample contains about 98,000 clones, around nine tenths of which appear only once. The specimen comprised CD4+ or CD8+ T cells sorted from blood, sampled in a trial of the OX40 agonist ivuxolimab. The receptors here all came from an adult with an advanced solid tumor such as melanoma, head and neck, liver or kidney cancer.

The chain combines TRBV2 with TRBJ2-5; maybe TRBD1 (6 bases). The V end was cut by 10 bases, the J end by 0 bases, with 15 bases between. The V gene's germline CDR1 is SNHLY and CDR2 FYNNEI. The CDR3 is 14 amino acids. The CDR3 sequence: CATLDSEYQETQYF. The DNA for the CDR3 is TGTGCCACCTTGGACAGTGAATACCAAGAGACCCAGTACTTC.

The chain links TRBV6-1 to TRBJ2-5, with D perhaps TRBD1 (7 bases). The CDR3 covers 14 residues. From germline, CDR1 is MNHNS and CDR2 SASEGT. With 5 bases removed from V and 1 base from J, the gap between germline ends came to 11 bases. This chain's CDR3 is CASSSGGGQETQYF. CDR3 coding DNA: TGTGCCAGCAGTTCAGGGGGAGGCCAAGAGACCCAGTACTTC.

The J gene is TRBJ2-7, the V gene TRBV18; D call uncertain. Trimming stripped 3 bases from V and 7 bases from J, with 13 bases between. Per the germline V gene, CDR1 is KGHSH and CDR2 is LQKENI. The CDR3 is 13 residues long. The CDR3 is CASSPDGGGEQYF. The CDR3 bases are TGTGCCAGCTCACCTGACGGCGGTGGAGAGCAGTACTTC.

This sequence joins TRBV2 and TRBJ2-3; possible D gene TRBD2, 7 bases. Trimming cost V 5 bases and J 3 bases, with 15 bases left between them. Germline-derived CDR1 and CDR2 are SNHLY and FYNNEI. The CDR3 spans 15 residues. CDR3 amino acids: CASSPGGRTTDTQYF. CDR3 coding DNA: TGTGCCAGCAGTCCGGGGGGCCGTACTACAGATACGCAGTATTTT.

The J gene is TRBJ1-5, the V gene TRBV6-1; D gene ambiguous. CDR3 length: 12 amino acids. Deletions cut 5 bases from V and 6 bases from J, with 8 bases between. Germline V gives CDR1 MNHNS, CDR2 SASEGT. The CDR3 loop is CASSLNSQPQHF. CDR3 bases: TGTGCCAGCAGTTTGAACAGTCAGCCCCAGCATTTT.

The gene calls are TRBV21-1 and TRBJ1-5. TRBV21-1 is termed a pseudogene. The length of the CDR3 is 15 residues. The CDR3 DNA reads TGTGCCAGCTTATGGGAACTTAGGAGCAATCAGCCCCAGCATTTT. As protein: CASLWELRSNQPQHF.

This clone has more than one count but fewer than ten. The chain joins TRBV14 to TRBJ2-5, with 9 bases that match TRBD2. The V segment lost 4 bases and the J segment 5 bases; nucleotides outside the gene matches: 8. This CDR3 comprises 15 residues. Germline CDR1 reads SGHDN; CDR2 reads FVKESK. CDR3 loop: CASSPAGGLLETQYF. The CDR3 coding sequence is TGTGCCAGCAGCCCCGCGGGGGGGCTTCTGGAGACCCAGTACTTC.

V and J are TRBV19 and TRBJ1-1; no reliable D call. The length of the CDR3 is 14 residues. The V end was cut by 1 base, the J end by 5 bases, with 11 bases between. Germline CDR1 reads LNHDA; CDR2 reads SQIVND (reference sequence). CDR3 coding DNA: TGTGCCAGTAGTATAGGTAGGGAGGAAACTGAAGCTTTCTTT. This sequence encodes CASSIGREETEAFF.

The genes are TRBV18 and TRBJ1-1; unclear D gene. Trimming shortened V by 4 bases and J by 5 bases, and 14 bases separated the two germline ends. The CDR3 is 14 residues long. Germline V CDR1 and CDR2: KGHSH, LQKENI. The CDR3 sequence is CASSQRLTGTEAFF. CDR3 nucleotides: TGTGCCAGCTCACAGCGCCTAACGGGGACTGAAGCTTTCTTT.

The CDR3 bases are TGTGCCAGCAGCTTATACAGGGTACCCCCAGCCGAGGGAGGCTACACCTTC. This encodes CASSLYRVPPAEGGYTF. The chain links TRBV7-8 to TRBJ1-2, with D perhaps TRBD1 (6 bases). Germline assignment: CDR1 SGHVS and CDR2 FQNEAQ. The germline V and J ends were trimmed by 2 bases and 8 bases, with 24 bases remaining between them. The CDR3 has 17 residues.

The chain combines TRBV5-6 with TRBJ1-6; no definite D call. The germline V and J ends were trimmed by 5 bases and 6 bases, with 12 bases remaining between them. Germline CDR1 and CDR2: SGHDT and YYEEEE. This CDR3 is 14 amino acids long. The CDR3 coding sequence is TGTGCCAGCAGAAGACGGGCCTCTAATTCACCCCTCCACTTT. As protein: CASRRRASNSPLHF.